Reported below is one T cell receptor beta chain. These data are taken from a study of blood T cell repertoires in COVID-19. Study background: Sample material is recorded as cDNA or gDNA derived from T cells, B-cell-depleted T cells, or PBMCs.

Authors' analysis steps: Nucleated cell counts were estimated from reference gene primer amplification. Generated by immunoSEQ multiplex PCR, the TCRdb table keeps only in-frame clones and is missing some. The DNA was the basis for D and trimming; V, J and clone size are from that table. The data contain over 70,000 clones, 87% of them singletons. The CDR3 is 15 amino acids. Germline values: CDR1 LGHDT, CDR2 YNNKEL (reference sequence). V was clipped by 0 bases and J by 1 base, with 9 bases between them. V usage is TRBV3-1 (or the pseudogene TRBV3-2) and J usage is TRBJ2-5; D unresolved. This clonotype was obtained from a human donor in a cohort sampled during active COVID-19. The sample taken for sequencing was peripheral blood. The chain's CDR3 is CASSQDTYSQETQYF. The CDR3 DNA follows: TGTGCCAGCAGCCAAGACACCTATTCCCAAGAGACCCAGTACTTC.